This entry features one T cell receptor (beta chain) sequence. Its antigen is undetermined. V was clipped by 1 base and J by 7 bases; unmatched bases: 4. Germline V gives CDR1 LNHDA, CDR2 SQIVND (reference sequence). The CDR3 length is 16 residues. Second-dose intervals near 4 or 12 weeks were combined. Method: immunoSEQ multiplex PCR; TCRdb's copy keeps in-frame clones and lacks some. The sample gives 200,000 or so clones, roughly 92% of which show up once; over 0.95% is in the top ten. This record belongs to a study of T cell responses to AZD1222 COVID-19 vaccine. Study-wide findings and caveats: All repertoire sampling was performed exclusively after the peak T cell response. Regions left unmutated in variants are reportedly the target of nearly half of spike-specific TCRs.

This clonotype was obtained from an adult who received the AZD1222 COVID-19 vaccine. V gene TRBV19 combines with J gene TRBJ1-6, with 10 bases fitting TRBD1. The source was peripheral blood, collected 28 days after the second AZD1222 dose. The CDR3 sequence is CASSIVPGQGNSPLHF. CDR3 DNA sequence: TGTGCCAGTAGTATAGTGCCGGGACAGGGGAATTCACCCCTCCACTTT.